Below are 27 T cell receptor beta chains sequenced from a single sample in a study of T cells after yellow fever vaccination. Each CDR3 protein gets one entry after TCRdb re-called the 5' RACE reads with MiXCR. The sample shows around 49,000 distinct CDR3 sequences, about 7% of them seen only once. Sequenced material: CD8+ T cells not binding an NS4B(214-222) dextramer, sorted from PBMCs, taken 45 days after the yellow fever booster vaccination. These receptors all come from a young man who received the YFV17D yellow fever vaccine.

The sample holds a few counts of this clonotype. The rearrangement joins TRBV19 to TRBJ1-5; D gene uncertain. The CDR3 is 13 residues long. Trimming pared 5 bases from V and 3 bases from J, leaving 8 bases between. Germline CDR1 LNHDA, CDR2 SQIVND (reference sequence). CDR3 amino acids: CASSLSSNQPQHF. Written as DNA, the CDR3 is TGTGCCAGTAGTCTGTCTTCCAATCAGCCCCAGCATTTT.

In regard to this clonotype: Given a much more abundant clone one base away, this may be a read error. The chain combines TRBV20-1 with TRBJ1-2; TRBD1 agrees at 7 bases. Germline V gene data show CDR1 as DFQATT and CDR2 as SNEGSKA (reference sequence). J was trimmed by 3 bases and V by 2 bases; bases with no gene match: 6. The CDR3 length is 14 residues. This CDR3 is CSARNMGQHYGYTF. The CDR3 DNA reads TGCAGTGCTAGAAATATGGGACAGCACTATGGCTACACCTTC.

This clonotype has at least ten counts. V usage is TRBV2 and J usage is TRBJ2-2; 10 nucleotides match TRBD2. Germline CDR1 is SNHLY and CDR2 is FYNNEI. The CDR3 extends over 19 amino acids. Trimming at V came to 2 bases and at J to 0 bases, leaving 9 bases not matched to a gene. The CDR3 DNA reads TGTGCCAGCAGTGAAACCGGGACTAGCGACATATCGAACACCGGGGAGCTGTTTTTT. It codes for CASSETGTSDISNTGELFF.

This clonotype has a count of ten or more. The gene calls are TRBV5-6 and TRBJ1-6; D unclear. The CDR3 loop spans 16 amino acids. The V end was cut by 3 bases, the J end by 6 bases, with 16 bases between. CDR1 and CDR2 from the germline V gene are SGHDT and YYEEEE. The CDR3 reads CASSSTGRELNSPLHF. In DNA form, the CDR3 reads TGTGCCAGCAGCTCTACCGGGAGGGAACTTAATTCACCCCTCCACTTT.

In its sample, this clonotype was seen many times. The gene calls are TRBV2 and TRBJ1-1, with D possibly being TRBD1 (5 bases). Germline CDR1 is SNHLY and CDR2 is FYNNEI. V lost 4 bases to trimming and J lost 0 bases, with 9 bases between them. This CDR3 has 14 residues. The CDR3 region is CASSATVMNTEAFF. Here the CDR3 DNA reads TGTGCCAGCAGTGCGACAGTTATGAACACTGAAGCTTTCTTT.

This clonotype occurred many times. The rearrangement uses TRBV6-5 and TRBJ1-2; 8 bases align to TRBD1. This CDR3 comprises 15 residues. J gave up 8 bases and V 1 base, and 9 bases lay outside the gene matches. Germline assignment: CDR1 MNHEY and CDR2 SVGAGI. CDR3 in DNA: TGTGCCAGCAGTTACTATAGTCAGGGGGCTGGAGGCTACACCTTC. It is translated as CASSYYSQGAGGYTF.

This clonotype has a count of ten or more. The CDR3 sequence: CATSDLDSLGETQYF. The CDR3 DNA reads as TGTGCCACCAGTGATTTGGACTCATTGGGGGAGACCCAGTACTTC. This chain uses TRBV24-1 with TRBJ2-5; D is ambiguous. Germline values: CDR1 KGHDR, CDR2 SFDVKD. Trimming stripped 0 bases from V and 5 bases from J, with 12 bases between. The CDR3 has 15 amino acids.

This clonotype was counted many times. The genes are TRBV2 and TRBJ2-6; TRBD2 matches 7 bases. V lost 8 bases and J lost 1; bases outside the gene matches: 5. The CDR3 sequence is 15 residues long. Germline-derived CDR1 and CDR2 are SNHLY and FYNNEI. Written as DNA, the CDR3 is TGTGCCAGCGGGGGGGGTCATTCTGGGGCCAACGTCCTGACTTTC. Protein product: CASGGGHSGANVLTF.

V is TRBV23-1 and J is TRBJ2-1; TRBD2 matches at 10 bases. TRBV23-1 is sorted into the ORF group, with uncertain function. This CDR3 is built from 17 residues. Trimming at V came to 4 bases and at J to 3 bases, leaving 9 bases not matched to a gene. CDR3 residues: CASSPFVGLANYNEQFF. The CDR3 nucleotides are TGCGCCAGCAGTCCTTTCGTGGGACTAGCGAACTACAATGAGCAGTTCTTC.

The rearrangement links TRBV14 to TRBJ2-7; possibly TRBD2 for D (5 bases). V was cut by 3 bases and J by 4 bases, with 16 bases left in between. Germline-derived CDR1 and CDR2 are SGHDN and FVKESK. The CDR3 sequence is 15 residues long. The CDR3 sequence is CASSHTRMGEYEQYF. CDR3 in DNA: TGTGCCAGCAGCCACACCCGGATGGGAGAATACGAGCAGTACTTC.

This clonotype was found many times. The chain employs TRBV5-1 and TRBJ2-5; D gene ambiguous. The germline CDR1 and CDR2 sequences are SGHRS and YFSETQ. This CDR3 has 14 amino acids. V was pared by 0 bases and J by 0 bases, with 6 bases between. The CDR3: CASSLVTDQETQYF. DNA of the CDR3: TGCGCCAGCAGCTTGGTTACAGACCAAGAGACCCAGTACTTC.

This clonotype was counted at least ten times. The rearrangement links TRBV4-2 to TRBJ2-7; D is tentatively TRBD1 or TRBD2 (5 bases each). CDR1 is LGHNA and CDR2 is YNFKEQ in the germline V gene. The CDR3 extends over 13 amino acids. V shed 1 base and J shed 5 bases, with 9 bases lying between them. The CDR3, as DNA: TGTGCCAGCAGCCAAGTCGGGACCGACGAGCAGTACTTC. It translates to CASSQVGTDEQYF.

The chain joins TRBV19 to TRBJ2-3; D might be TRBD1 (6 bases). V lost 7 bases to trimming and J lost 2 bases, with 13 bases between them. The CDR3 is 14 amino acids. The V gene's germline CDR1 is LNHDA and CDR2 SQIVND (reference sequence). CDR3 in DNA: TGTGCCAGTAATCCCTTGGGGGCCACAGATACGCAGTATTTT. Translation: CASNPLGATDTQYF.

This clonotype was counted ten times or more. This sequence joins TRBV9 and TRBJ2-3, with 9 bases fitting TRBD1. V was clipped by 0 bases and J by 5 bases; unmatched bases: 7. This CDR3 contains 16 residues. Germline CDR1 reads SGDLS; CDR2 reads YYNGEE. The CDR3 region is CASSVDSGQGEDTQYF. The CDR3 nucleotides read TGTGCCAGCAGCGTAGACTCGGGACAGGGAGAAGATACGCAGTATTTT.

This clonotype was seen many times. J is TRBJ2-1 and V is TRBV12-3 or TRBV12-4, with D perhaps TRBD2 (6 bases). V was trimmed by 9 bases and J by 1 base, leaving 10 bases between them. The CDR3 sequence is 13 residues long. Here the CDR3 DNA reads TGTGCCAGTGGGCGGGGTTCCTACAATGAGCAGTTCTTC. Its protein product is CASGRGSYNEQFF.

This clonotype was counted at least ten times. This chain connects TRBV20-1 to TRBJ2-3; 9 nucleotides agree with TRBD2. The CDR3 is 15 amino acids. Germline V gives CDR1 DFQATT, CDR2 SNEGSKA (reference sequence). V trimming: 4 bases; J trimming: 1 base; junction bases outside the gene matches: 6. Here the CDR3 reads CSANLAGGRTDTQYF. The CDR3 bases are TGCAGTGCTAATCTGGCGGGAGGGCGCACAGATACGCAGTATTTT.

This clonotype was recorded once. This may be a read error: a much more frequent sequence differs by one nucleotide. J is TRBJ2-3 and V is TRBV15; no reliable D call. Germline V gene sequence: CDR1 LNHNV, CDR2 YYDKDF (reference sequence). The V gene lost 1 base and the J gene lost 5 bases, with 19 bases spanning the gap. The CDR3 length is 17 residues. DNA of the CDR3: TGTGCCACCAGCAGAGGTCTTGGGGAACCCTTGGGAGATACGCAGTATTTT. It yields the protein CATSRGLGEPLGDTQYF.

At least ten counts were recorded for this clonotype. The J gene is TRBJ2-6, the V gene TRBV15, with TRBD2 matching 8 bases. The CDR3 loop spans 18 amino acids. The V segment lost 1 base and the J segment 0 bases; nucleotides outside the gene matches: 5. Germline V gene sequence: CDR1 LNHNV, CDR2 YYDKDF (reference sequence). The CDR3, as DNA: TGTGCCACCAGCAGAGTTGCGAGCGGGAGCTCTGGGGCCAACGTCCTGACTTTC. This codes for CATSRVASGSSGANVLTF.

This chain joins TRBV24-1 and TRBJ1-5; D gene unclear. V gave up 3 bases and J gave up 3 bases, with 8 bases separating them. The CDR3 loop spans 14 amino acids. Germline V gene lookup returns CDR1 KGHDR and CDR2 SFDVKD. In DNA form, the CDR3 reads TGTGCCACCAGTGATAGACACACCAATCAGCCCCAGCATTTT. Residues: CATSDRHTNQPQHF.

Ten or more counts support this clonotype. The chain couples TRBV7-9 to TRBJ1-2; 9 bases match TRBD1. V lost 0 bases to trimming and J lost 7 bases; unmatched junction nucleotides: 3. Germline V gene sequence: CDR1 SEHNR, CDR2 FQNEAQ (reference sequence). This CDR3 has 14 residues. This chain's CDR3 is CASSLAGQGVGYTF. The CDR3 DNA is TGTGCCAGCAGCTTAGCGGGACAGGGAGTTGGCTACACCTTC.

The table lists this clonotype with a few counts. The V gene is TRBV4-3, the J gene TRBJ2-7, with 9 bases identical to TRBD2. Unmatched junction bases numbered 2, after V lost 4 bases and J lost 1 base. CDR3 size: 14 residues. Germline assignment: CDR1 LGHNA and CDR2 YSLEER. DNA of the CDR3: TGCGCCAGCAGCCCGCGGGGGGGGTCCTACGAGCAGTACTTC. Its translation: CASSPRGGSYEQYF.

This clonotype was counted at least ten times. J is TRBJ2-6 and V is TRBV11-2, with D perhaps TRBD1 (6 bases). The germline V gene has CDR1 SGHAT and CDR2 FQNNGV. Trimming removed 3 bases at V and 4 bases at J, with 19 bases between. This CDR3 comprises 18 residues. The CDR3 sequence is CASSFSGTLEGGANVLTF. The CDR3, as DNA: TGTGCCAGCAGCTTCTCCGGGACACTCGAAGGGGGGGCCAACGTCCTGACTTTC.

This clonotype was observed a handful of times. The V call is TRBV7-8, the J call TRBJ2-1, with 10 bases lining up with TRBD2. CDR3 length equals 17 residues. Germline V gene lookup returns CDR1 SGHVS and CDR2 FQNEAQ. Trimming at V came to 5 bases and at J to 5 bases, leaving 12 bases not matched to a gene. The CDR3 loop is CASSLHPGTSAHNEQFF. The CDR3 DNA sequence: TGTGCCAGCAGCCTCCACCCCGGGACTAGCGCCCACAATGAGCAGTTCTTC.

The CDR3 spells CASSLLAGPYEQYF. CDR3 nucleotides: TGTGCCAGCAGTTTATTAGCGGGGCCCTACGAGCAGTACTTC. The chain uses TRBV28 and TRBJ2-7; TRBD2 aligns across 8 bases. Germline V CDR1 and CDR2: MDHEN, SYDVKM. The V segment lost 1 base and the J segment 2 bases; nucleotides outside the gene matches: 1. The CDR3 has 14 amino acids.

This clonotype was counted at least ten times. The chain carries TRBV29-1 and TRBJ2-7; D ambiguous. The CDR3 length is 15 residues. The V gene's germline CDR1 is SQVTM and CDR2 ANQGSEA. Trimming removed 7 bases from V and 3 bases from J, with 22 bases in between. CDR3 sequence reads: CSASTLGVLDYEQYF. The CDR3 DNA is TGCAGCGCCTCTACTTTAGGAGTTCTTGACTACGAGCAGTACTTC.

This clonotype showed up many times. This chain joins TRBV27 and TRBJ1-1, with D possibly TRBD1 on 5 matching bases. The V end lost 5 bases, the J end lost 4 bases, and 11 bases lay between the germline ends. Germline V gene lookup returns CDR1 MNHEY and CDR2 SMNVEV (reference sequence). The CDR3 covers 13 residues. CDR3 coding DNA: TGTGCCAGCAGTGTGGGACGGAGCACTGAAGCTTTCTTT. Its protein product is CASSVGRSTEAFF.

This clonotype was detected many times. The V and J genes are TRBV30 and TRBJ2-1; TRBD2 might be the D (5 bases). The V gene's germline CDR1 is GTSNPN and CDR2 SVGIG (reference sequence). V lost 4 bases to trimming and J lost 0 bases, with 13 bases between them. This CDR3 region has 15 residues. This CDR3 is CAWMSRASSYNEQFF. CDR3 nucleotides: TGTGCCTGGATGTCGAGGGCCAGCTCCTACAATGAGCAGTTCTTC.